The present T cell receptor (beta chain) was sequenced within a study of blood T cell repertoires in COVID-19 (dated by TCRdb to the early 2020s). The study in broad terms: Samples from collaborators originated in the United States, Italy and Spain and spanned both the acute and convalescent phases of COVID-19. The prospective study material was composed of cDNA or gDNA derived from T cells, B-cell-depleted T cells, or PBMCs. The dataset comprised deeply sampled blood TCRbeta repertoires from subjects exposed to, actively infected with, or recovered from COVID-19. The repertoires were made available in a free public database intended to serve as a resource for research on the immune response to SARS-CoV-2. Samples came from the ongoing ImmuneRACE study (first 160 participants) plus 1,254 subjects from 6 global collaborators. Sample metadata almost always included a de-identified subject ID, COVID-19 status, age in years and sex. Where available, HLA class I and class II types were taken from metadata supplied by the sample provider and were not determined by assay-based typing.

Broad study findings and their caveats: The amount of clinical and demographic metadata varied by source and participant and was provided uncurated.

V drops 0 bases and J drops 10 bases, leaving 7 bases in between. CDR3 length: 13 amino acids, cysteine to phenylalanine. Only the CDR3 portion is preserved as DNA: 39 bases, with reading frame beginning at the first base. CDR1 is given as LGHDT and CDR2 as YNNKEL, both from the germline V gene (reference sequence). TCRbeta CDR3 regions were amplified from genomic DNA by means of the immunoSEQ Assay, a bias-controlled multiplex PCR. The authors' pipeline ran thus. The number of nucleated cells in each sample was estimated by amplification of reference gene primers within the assay. To quantify the absolute abundance of each unique TCRbeta CDR3 rearrangement, sequence reads were collapsed and filtered. For each sample, productive Simpson clonality was calculated as the square root of Simpson's diversity index over productive rearrangements. TCRdb holds this immuneACCESS table with in-frame rearrangements only. Some clones are missing; in checked studies, unresolved V genes explain under half, and the rest has no known cause. V and J calls and clone size are copied from that table; D and trimming were computed from the DNA. The sample yields roughly 300,000 clones; approximately 87% were counted once. Of the sample, less than 9.5% is held by the ten largest clones.

About this clone: Its antigen is not yet known. One base away there is no much larger clone; base qualities are not given. Other nucleotide sequences from this sample produce the same CDR3.

A second Seattle source provided samples from volunteer blood donors who had recovered from COVID-19. The collaborating institutions used their own protocols to collect whole blood in K2EDTA tubes. For TCRbeta analysis, collaborators shipped samples as frozen whole blood, isolated PBMCs, or DNA extracted from either of those sample types. Sequencing was performed on peripheral blood. The sequence derives from a woman in her forties or fifties who had recovered from COVID-19. The chain uses TRBV3-1 (or the pseudogene TRBV3-2) and TRBJ1-6; the D gene is perhaps TRBD1, from 5 matching bases. The CDR3 protein is CASSQDRVSPLHF. The DNA is TGTGCCAGCAGCCAAGACAGGGTGTCACCCCTCCACTTT.